The clone carrying this T cell receptor (beta chain) occurred many times. What it binds is not known. The sample belongs to a study of CD8 T cells in ankylosing spondylitis. Study-level points and caveats: According to the report, clones linked to the disease were significantly enriched in matched synovial fluid samples taken from ankylosing spondylitis patients. Peripheral blood samples showed relatively rare disease-linked clones, and these clones were CD8+.

Construction of TCR beta libraries was performed using quantitative 5'-RACE with molecular barcodes. MiXCR was run by TCRdb on the 5' RACE reads, yielding one entry per CDR3 protein. This sample has about 140,000 distinct CDR3 sequences; 5.5% to 7.5% occur once, and the top ten carry roughly 12%. Germline CDR1 and CDR2: SEHNR and FQNEAQ (reference sequence). The trim removed 6 bases at V and 6 bases at J, leaving 1 base unmatched. CDR3 length: 12 residues. The source is a female donor with ankylosing spondylitis or in good health (not recorded which). The J gene is TRBJ2-1, the V gene TRBV7-9, with 8 positions matching TRBD1. Sequences were obtained from blood, either unsorted or a sorted T cell fraction (not recorded which). The CDR3, as DNA: TGTGCCAGCAGTACAGGGGGCAATGAGCAGTTCTTC. Its translation is CASSTGGNEQFF.